This passage covers 15 T cell receptor beta chains from one sample sequenced in a study of T cells in Graves' hyperthyroidism and ophthalmopathy. It was RNA transcripts that yielded the amplified TCR beta CDR3 regions. When the TCR CDR3 underwent first-round RT-PCR, the HTBI primer set was used. Using its own MiXCR run on the multiplex PCR reads, TCRdb lists one record per CDR3 protein. The sample contains about 330,000 distinct CDR3 sequences, roughly an eighth of which appear only once. Sequencing used blood. The receptors were gathered from a woman in her thirties or forties with Graves' ophthalmopathy.

As for this clonotype: A read error may be the cause here, since a much bigger clone is one base away. V and J are TRBV28 and TRBJ1-2; TRBD1 might be the D (6 bases). Germline V gene data show CDR1 as MDHEN and CDR2 as SYDVKM. CDR3 length equals 12 residues. V lost 8 bases and J 12 bases, leaving 19 bases between the germline ends. CDR3 sequence (DNA): TGTGCCAGCCAGGGCAGGGGAAGGATGGACACCTTC. The encoded protein is CASQGRGRMDTF.

This clonotype was observed at least ten times. The rearrangement uses TRBV20-1 and TRBJ1-1; D call uncertain. V was shortened by 0 bases and J by 0 bases, with 11 bases between the two germline ends. The germline CDR1 and CDR2 sequences are DFQATT and SNEGSKA (reference sequence). The CDR3 consists of 15 residues. The DNA of the CDR3 is TGCAGTGCTAGAGATTTTGTCCGATTGAACACTGAAGCTTTCTTT. It codes for CSARDFVRLNTEAFF.

This clonotype has more than one count but fewer than ten. The chain links TRBV27 to TRBJ2-2, with D unresolved. The V end lost 0 bases, the J end lost 6 bases, and 5 bases lay between the germline ends. The length of the CDR3 is 13 residues. Germline V lookup: CDR1 MNHEY, CDR2 SMNVEV (reference sequence). The CDR3 nucleotides read TGTGCCAGCAGTTTATCTTTTGCCGGGGAGCTGTTTTTT. This encodes CASSLSFAGELFF.

The chain has TRBV27 and TRBJ1-4, with 7 bases identical to TRBD1. The ends lost 4 bases at V and 8 bases at J; junction bases unmatched: 10. This CDR3 has 15 amino acids. Per germline, CDR1 MNHEY and CDR2 SMNVEV (reference sequence). CDR3 protein: CASSSQGGLGEKLFF. The CDR3 DNA sequence: TGTGCCAGCAGTTCTCAGGGGGGATTGGGAGAAAAACTGTTTTTT.

J is TRBJ1-2 and V is TRBV6-1, with TRBD1 matching over 9 bases. V gave up 6 bases and J gave up 6 bases; unmatched junction bases: 11. Germline loops: CDR1 MNHNS, CDR2 SASEGT. The CDR3 is made up of 15 amino acids. The CDR3 nucleotides read TGTGCCAGCAGGGGACAGGGTAGGATGTCTGATGGCTACACCTTC. Encoded protein: CASRGQGRMSDGYTF.

The chain recombines TRBV7-2 with TRBJ2-3; 12 bases map to TRBD2. Trimming took 6 bases from V and 2 from J; bases not matched to a gene: 6. This CDR3 has 16 amino acids. CDR1 is SGHTA, CDR2 FQGNSA, per germline. In DNA form, the CDR3 reads TGTGCCAGCAGTTTATGGACTAGCGGGGACACAGATACGCAGTATTTT. Amino acids: CASSLWTSGDTDTQYF.

This clonotype was seen a few times. The germline gene is not matched at one end of the junction; a read error may be the cause. The chain has TRBV5-1 and TRBJ2-7, with D perhaps TRBD2 (6 bases). This CDR3 has 13 amino acids. Per the germline V gene, CDR1 is SGHRS and CDR2 is YFSETQ. CDR3 protein: CASSRGGTYERYF. CDR3 in DNA: TGCGCCAGCAGTCGTGGAGGGACCTACGAGCGGTACTTC.

Many counts were recorded for this clonotype. The rearrangement uses TRBV20-1 and TRBJ2-5, with D tentatively TRBD1 (6 bases). The V gene's germline CDR1 is DFQATT and CDR2 SNEGSKA (reference sequence). V dropped 1 base and J dropped 2 bases, with 14 bases sitting between them. This CDR3 is built from 15 residues. CDR3 region: CSARVLGAAQETQYF. CDR3 coding DNA: TGCAGTGCTAGAGTTCTGGGGGCAGCACAAGAGACCCAGTACTTC.

The V and J genes are TRBV19 and TRBJ2-1; 8 bases fit TRBD2. V lost 5 bases and J lost 6; bases outside the gene matches: 9. CDR1 is LNHDA and CDR2 is SQIVND in the germline V gene (reference sequence). The CDR3 loop spans 15 amino acids. The CDR3 DNA reads as TGTGCCAGTAGTTCTCGGACTAGCACAATCAATGAGCAGTTCTTC. This codes for CASSSRTSTINEQFF. Supplemented by reference TRBV19 and TRBJ2-1, the full variable domain reads DGGITQSPKYLFRKEGQNVTLSCEQNLNHDAMYWYRQDPGQGLRLIYYSQIVNDFQKGDIAEGYSVSREKKESFPLTVTSAQKNPTAFYLCASSSRTSTINEQFFGPGTRLTVL.

The chain couples TRBV29-1 to TRBJ2-7, with a weak D call TRBD1 (6 bases). Germline lookup yields CDR1 SQVTM and CDR2 ANQGSEA. The CDR3 has 13 amino acids. Deletions cut 3 bases from V and 6 bases from J, with 15 bases between. CDR3 protein: CSVDSTGFAEQYF. The CDR3, as DNA: TGCAGCGTTGACTCGACAGGTTTCGCCGAGCAGTACTTC.

This clonotype has at least ten counts. The chain has TRBV27 and TRBJ1-6, with D unclear. The length of the CDR3 is 13 residues. V lost 4 bases and J 10 bases, leaving 11 bases between the germline ends. Germline V lookup: CDR1 MNHEY, CDR2 SMNVEV (reference sequence). This CDR3 reads CASSYEVGSPLHF. For the CDR3, the DNA is TGTGCCAGCAGTTACGAGGTCGGGTCACCCCTCCACTTT.

Many counts were recorded for this clonotype. The genes are TRBV7-8 and TRBJ1-2, with a tentative D call TRBD1 (5 bases). The CDR3 is 16 residues long. Per germline, CDR1 SGHVS and CDR2 FQNEAQ. Trimming took off 1 base at V and 6 bases at J, with 18 bases between the two ends. The CDR3 here is CASSLVMEGRGDGYTF. For the CDR3, the DNA is TGTGCCAGCAGCTTAGTTATGGAGGGACGGGGGGATGGCTACACCTTC.

This clonotype was seen more than once but under ten times. J is TRBJ2-3 and V is TRBV4-1; D unresolved. This CDR3 is 14 amino acids long. CDR1 and CDR2 from the germline V gene are MGHRA and YSYEKL. The V end lost 1 base, the J end lost 2 bases, and 7 bases lay between the germline ends. The CDR3 protein is CASSQVGATDTQYF. The CDR3 nucleotides are TGCGCCAGCAGCCAAGTTGGCGCCACAGATACGCAGTATTTT.

This clonotype was seen a few times. This chain links TRBV9 with TRBJ2-1, with TRBD2 matching 8 bases. Germline V lookup: CDR1 SGDLS, CDR2 YYNGEE. The V gene end was trimmed by 0 bases and the J gene end by 1 base; junction bases not matched to a gene: 6. There are 17 residues in the CDR3. The CDR3 DNA reads as TGTGCCAGCAGCGTAGGGGGAGCGGGAGAGTCCTACAATGAGCAGTTCTTC. Protein sequence: CASSVGGAGESYNEQFF.

This clonotype was detected ten times or more. The gene calls are TRBV28 and TRBJ1-2; TRBD1 matches at 7 bases. With V trimmed by 5 bases and J by 9 bases, 6 bases remained unmatched. The CDR3 has 12 residues. CDR1 is MDHEN and CDR2 is SYDVKM in the germline V gene. This CDR3 is CASSLRQGSYTF. CDR3 coding DNA: TGTGCCAGCAGTCTACGACAGGGTAGCTACACCTTC.